A single count supports the clone carrying this T cell receptor (beta chain). The data derive from a study of shared clonotypes between healthy human individuals. Turning to the study itself: The people who gave samples were a couple of women and three men aged 18 to 49. Every donor yielded three CD4 naive, three CD4 memory, two CD8 naive and one CD8 memory plate.

The germline V gene encodes CDR1 SNHLY and CDR2 FYNNEI. The ends were cut back, 5 bases at V and 10 bases at J, with 14 bases in the middle. The CDR3 length is 12 residues. TCRdb keeps only in-frame clones here, not all; method: immunoSEQ multiplex PCR. The data show more than 2 million clones, with roughly 96% seen just once and roughly 0.13% held by the top ten. All participating donors were Caucasian adults from Nashville, Tennessee. This chain connects TRBV2 to TRBJ1-2; D is undetermined. This TCR came from a young man in good health. Input material: naive CD4+ T cells sorted from blood. This sample's subset: CD45RA+ positively selected. CDR3 amino acids: CASSSPDLIYTF. CDR3 sequence (DNA): TGTGCCAGCAGTAGTCCGGACTTAATCTACACCTTC.